Listed below are T cell receptor beta chains from one sample, sequenced in a study of blood T cells in healthy people across ages. In TCRdb, the 5' RACE reads were re-called with MiXCR into one record per CDR3 protein. Found here are under 1,000,000 distinct CDR3 sequences, 30% to 45% of them singletons; the top ten hold around 13%. The sequenced material came from blood. The receptors were gathered from a man between 18 and 35 years old in good health. CDR3s include the opening cysteine and the closing phenylalanine or tryptophan.

v_call | cdr3_aa
TRBV20-1 | CSASLAGRAHNEQYF
TRBV15 | CATSRDSTSVGEQFF
TRBV7-8 | CASSLGGEVGSYEQYF
TRBV4-3 | CASSQSLGRAEAFF
TRBV12-3/TRBV12-4 | CASSLESGRLCTF
TRBV4-3 | CASSQVVNNSPLHF
TRBV7-2 | CASSLDAAGSYEQYF
TRBV7-9 | CASSGTGDLYEQYF
TRBV27 | CASRLGQTSGANVLTF
TRBV7-9 | CASSLVEGANEKLFF
TRBV4-2 | CASSPKGTGQAFF
TRBV10-3 | CAISEDQEAFF
TRBV4-2 | CASSSGGYTF
TRBV19 | CASSTMGESYNEQFF
TRBV4-1 | CASSQDPIVGRNTYEQYF
TRBV7-9 | CASLPTGAGGEGRYGYTF
TRBV5-5 | CASSLKASTSTDTQYF
TRBV7-9 | CASSPLTGVAGELFF
TRBV19 | CASSIGGRYEKLFF
TRBV7-9 | CASSRTVVREETQYF
TRBV5-1 | CASSLEWRGYTDTQYF
TRBV27 | CASIEGREAFF
TRBV5-1 | CASSYDVNTEAFF
TRBV10-3 | CVIRDRATNEKLFF
TRBV4-1 | CAGSQRPNRATNEKLFF
TRBV20-1 | CSAVDYTQYF
TRBV2 | CASSASRDYNTEAFF
TRBV4-3 | CASSQGMGAPGGTEAFF
TRBV7-8 | CASSFATRADTQYF
TRBV12-3/TRBV12-4 | CASKLTTGGNYGYTF
TRBV20-1 | CSARDGGQGSYQPQHF
TRBV2 | CASREGAQNTEAFF
TRBV7-9 | CASSAEYARPRDPYYEQYF
TRBV20-1 | CSARGTSGGPYNEQFF
TRBV10-3 | CAISLEDQETQYF
TRBV3-1 | CASSQDPLGSLYPYEQYF
TRBV12-3/TRBV12-4 | CASGAGLGRPQHF
TRBV9 | CASSVSAKNIQYF
TRBV5-1 | CAGSLVSEGPYEQYF
TRBV12-3/TRBV12-4 | CASGRGQGTYGYTF
TRBV7-2 | CASSRTRDSYNEQFF
TRBV28 | CASSRPGSYSGNTIYF
TRBV6-5 | CASSYNLRTMNTEAFF